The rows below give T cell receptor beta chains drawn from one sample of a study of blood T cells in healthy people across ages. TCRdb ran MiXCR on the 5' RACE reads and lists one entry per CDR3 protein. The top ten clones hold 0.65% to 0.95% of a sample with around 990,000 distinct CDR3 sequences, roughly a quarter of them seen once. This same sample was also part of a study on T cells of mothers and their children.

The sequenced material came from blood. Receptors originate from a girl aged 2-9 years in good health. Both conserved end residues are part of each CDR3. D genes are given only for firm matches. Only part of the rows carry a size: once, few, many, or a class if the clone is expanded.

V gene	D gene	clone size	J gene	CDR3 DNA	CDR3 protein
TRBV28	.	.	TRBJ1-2	TGTGCCAGCAGTTTACTGGCGGCCTATGGCTACACCTTC	CASSLLAAYGYTF
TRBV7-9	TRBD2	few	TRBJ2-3	TGTGCCAGCAGCAGAATAGCGGGGACCACAGATACGCAGTATTTT	CASSRIAGTTDTQYF
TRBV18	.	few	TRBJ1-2	TGTGCCAGCTCACCTGGACAGACTTCTAACTATGGCTACACCTTC	CASSPGQTSNYGYTF
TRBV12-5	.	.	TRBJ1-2	TGTGCTAGTGCCCCCGAAATGAACTATGGCTACACCTTC	CASAPEMNYGYTF
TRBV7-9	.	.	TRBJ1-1	TGTGCCAGCAGCGAAACAGGGTTTTCGACTGAAGCTTTCTTT	CASSETGFSTEAFF
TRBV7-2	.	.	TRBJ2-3	TGTGCCAGCAGCTTGATTGACAGTTCTAGGTTAACAGATACGCAGTATTTT	CASSLIDSSRLTDTQYF
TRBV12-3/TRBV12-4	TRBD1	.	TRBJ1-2	TGTGCCAGCAGCTCCACAGGGGAACAAGCTAACTATGGCTACACCTTC	CASSSTGEQANYGYTF
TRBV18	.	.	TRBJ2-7	TGTGCCAGCTCACCACGTAACTCTCCCGGCGAGCAGTACTTC	CASSPRNSPGEQYF
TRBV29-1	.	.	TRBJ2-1	TGCAGCGCCGACAGGTGGGAGGACAATGAGCAGTTCTTC	CSADRWEDNEQFF
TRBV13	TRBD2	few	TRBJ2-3	TGTGCCAGCACCCTCTCGACTAGCGGGAGGGGAGATACGCAGTATTTT	CASTLSTSGRGDTQYF
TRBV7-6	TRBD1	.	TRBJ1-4	TGTGCCAGCAGGGCCGGGACAGGGGATGAAAAACTGTTTTTT	CASRAGTGDEKLFF
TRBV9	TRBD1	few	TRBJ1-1	TGTGCCAGCAGCCCGAGACAGGGCCGATCGAACACTGAAGCTTTCTTT	CASSPRQGRSNTEAFF
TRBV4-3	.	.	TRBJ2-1	TGCGCCAGCAGCCAAGATTACAGGGACGATGTCAATGAGCAGTTCTTC	CASSQDYRDDVNEQFF
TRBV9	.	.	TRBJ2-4	TGTGCCAGCAGCGATGCGTTCACGGGGAACATTCAGTACTTC	CASSDAFTGNIQYF
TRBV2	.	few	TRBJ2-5	TGTGCCAGCAGTGAACCGACCCGGCGGGAGACCCAGTACTTC	CASSEPTRRETQYF
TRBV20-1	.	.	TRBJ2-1	TGCACCCTGGGACCTCGCGTACTTAATGAGCAGTTCTTC	CTLGPRVLNEQFF
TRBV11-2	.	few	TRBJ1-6	TGTGCCAGCAGCAAAGACATCGGTTATAATTCACCCCTCCACTTT	CASSKDIGYNSPLHF
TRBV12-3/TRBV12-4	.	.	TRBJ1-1	TGTGCCAGCACTCCACCCTGGGGCAGCTTGAACACTGAAGCTTTCTTT	CASTPPWGSLNTEAFF
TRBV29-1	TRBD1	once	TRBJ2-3	TGCAGCGCCTGGACAGGGGGAACCACTGGTACGCAGTATTTT	CSAWTGGTTGTQYF
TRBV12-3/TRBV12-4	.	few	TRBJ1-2	TGTGCCAGCAGCCCTACTGGCCAGGCATACAACTATGGCTACACCTTC	CASSPTGQAYNYGYTF
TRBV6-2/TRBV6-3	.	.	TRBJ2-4	TGTGCCAGCACGTCAGGGGATGGCATTCAGTACTTC	CASTSGDGIQYF
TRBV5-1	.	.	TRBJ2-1	TGCGCCAGCAGCTTGGCAAGGGGGATCCTGAATGAGCAGTTCTTC	CASSLARGILNEQFF
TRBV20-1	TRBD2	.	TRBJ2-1	TGCAGTGCCCCCCAACCGGGACTAGTGTACAATGAGCAGTTCTTC	CSAPQPGLVYNEQFF
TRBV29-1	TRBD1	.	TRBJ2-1	TGCAGCGTTGACCGGGGACAGGGCGACAATGAGCAGTTCTTC	CSVDRGQGDNEQFF
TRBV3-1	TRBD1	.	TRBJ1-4	TGTGCCAGCAGCTCCGAAGAGGGGGCATCTAATGAAAAACTGTTTTTT	CASSSEEGASNEKLFF
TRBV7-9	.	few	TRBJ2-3	TGTGCCAGCAGCTTAGTTCCGGGAAACGGGGGTACGCAGTATTTT	CASSLVPGNGGTQYF
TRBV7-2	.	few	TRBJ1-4	TGTGCCAGCAGTCCAAGTGGGAAAACTAATGAAAAACTGTTTTTT	CASSPSGKTNEKLFF
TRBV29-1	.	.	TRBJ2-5	TGCGGCGTTGAAGTTCGCCAAGAGACCCAGTACTTC	CGVEVRQETQYF
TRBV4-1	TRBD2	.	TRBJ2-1	TGCGCCAGCAGCCAGGAACGACTAGCGGGAGTGAATGAGCAGTTCTTC	CASSQERLAGVNEQFF
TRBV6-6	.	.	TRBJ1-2	TGTGCCAGCAGACCGACCAGGGCGGTCTATGGCTACACCTTC	CASRPTRAVYGYTF
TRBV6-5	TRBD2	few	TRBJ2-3	TGTGCCAGCAGTTACTCTGCGGGAGGTGGTACAGATACGCAGTATTTT	CASSYSAGGGTDTQYF
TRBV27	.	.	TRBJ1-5	TGTGCCAGCAGTTTAGGAATGGGCAATCAGCCCCAGCATTTT	CASSLGMGNQPQHF
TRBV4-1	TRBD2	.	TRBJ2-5	TGCGCCAGCAGCCAAGAATCATTTCTAGCGGGAAACCAAGAGACCCAGTACTTC	CASSQESFLAGNQETQYF
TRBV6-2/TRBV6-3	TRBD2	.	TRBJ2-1	TGTGCCAGCAGTTACTTCGTTACTAGCGGGGGCAATGAGCAGTTCTTC	CASSYFVTSGGNEQFF
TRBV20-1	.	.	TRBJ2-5	TGCAGTGCCCAGGACGGGAGCCTCCAAGAGACCCAGTACTTC	CSAQDGSLQETQYF
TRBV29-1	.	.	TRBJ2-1	TGCAGCGGCTTTACGTACAATGAGCAGTTCTTC	CSGFTYNEQFF
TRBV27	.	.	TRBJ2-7	TGTGCCAGCAGATCTATACAGGGATACGAGCAGTACTTC	CASRSIQGYEQYF
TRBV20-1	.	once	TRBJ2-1	TGCAGTGCTAGAGGTGGGGCGGAGAAGAGGGCCGGTGAGCAGTTCTTC	CSARGGAEKRAGEQFF
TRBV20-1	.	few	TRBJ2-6	TGCAGTGCTAGGGTGCTGGACTCTGGGGCCAACGTCCTGACTTTC	CSARVLDSGANVLTF
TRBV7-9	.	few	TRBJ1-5	TGTGCCAGCAGCAATGCCCCAGGGCCCTCCCAAGGTAATCAGCCCCAGCATTTT	CASSNAPGPSQGNQPQHF
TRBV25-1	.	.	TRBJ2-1	TGTGCCAGCAGTGAGGAGACAGTTAATGAGCAGTTCTTC	CASSEETVNEQFF
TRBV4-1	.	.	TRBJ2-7	TGCGCCAGCAGCCAGATCCTCGGTAGTAACGAGCAGTACTTC	CASSQILGSNEQYF
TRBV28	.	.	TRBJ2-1	TGTGCCAGCAGTTTCCCCGGGGCTCGAAGGGGTGAGCAGTTCTTC	CASSFPGARRGEQFF
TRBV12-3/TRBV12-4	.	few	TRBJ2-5	TGTGCCAGCAGTTTCGGGAATTGGGAGACCCAGTACTTC	CASSFGNWETQYF
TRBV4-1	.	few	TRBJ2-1	TGCGCCAGCAGCCAAGATCCTCCCCTGTCGACTCAACAGGGTGAGCAGTTCTTC	CASSQDPPLSTQQGEQFF
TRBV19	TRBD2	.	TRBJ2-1	TGTGCCAGTAGTATCAGCAGCGGGGGGCCCCACTACAATGAGCAGTTCTTC	CASSISSGGPHYNEQFF
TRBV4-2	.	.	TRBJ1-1	TGTGCCAGCAGCCAAGATTTTTTAGGCGGCACTGAAGCTTTCTTT	CASSQDFLGGTEAFF
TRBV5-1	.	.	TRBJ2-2	TGCGCCAGCAGCTCTGATCACCCCACCGGGGAGCTGTTTTTT	CASSSDHPTGELFF
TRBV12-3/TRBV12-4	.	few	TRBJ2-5	TGTGCCAGCAAACCCTGGGACCTCCAAGAGACCCAGTACTTC	CASKPWDLQETQYF
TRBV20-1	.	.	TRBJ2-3	TGCAGTGCTAGAGATCAGGTCGGGGCCCCAGATACGCAGTATTTT	CSARDQVGAPDTQYF
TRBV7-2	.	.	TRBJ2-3	TGTGCCAGCAGCTTAAACAGGGCTACAGATACGCAGTATTTT	CASSLNRATDTQYF
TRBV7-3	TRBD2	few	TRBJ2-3	TGTGCCAGCAGCCCAGGGGGACTAGCGGGAGGGATGGATACGCAGTATTTT	CASSPGGLAGGMDTQYF
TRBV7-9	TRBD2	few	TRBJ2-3	TGTGCCAGCAGCCCTTGGACTAGCGGCACAGATACGCAGTATTTT	CASSPWTSGTDTQYF
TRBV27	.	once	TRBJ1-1	TGTGCCAGCAAGGGGTTGTACACTGAAGCTTTCTTT	CASKGLYTEAFF
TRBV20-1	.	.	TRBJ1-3	TGCAGTGCTAGAGGTCGGAACGGGGGAAACGCCATATATTTT	CSARGRNGGNAIYF
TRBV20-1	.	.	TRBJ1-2	TGCAGTGCTAGAGTACCGGGAAGCTATGGCTACACCTTC	CSARVPGSYGYTF
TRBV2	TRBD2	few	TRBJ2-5	TGTGCCAGCAAGGCGGGGGTGGGGACCCAGTACTTC	CASKAGVGTQYF